A single sample is the source of the 31 T cell receptor beta chains below, sequenced in a study of lymphopenia after photon versus proton radiotherapy. Clones were sequenced by immunoSEQ multiplex PCR, and TCRdb holds only the in-frame ones, with some missing. The sample records around 30,000 clones, around nine tenths being singletons. Sequenced here: peripheral blood, sampled from a patient treated with proton-based radiotherapy. All receptors come from a woman in her fifties or sixties with cholangiocarcinoma. Some clones in this sample may be carry-over from other donors' samples.

This clone was observed once. J is TRBJ2-5 and V is TRBV7-2; TRBD2 matches 7 bases. The better agreement between TRBJ2-7 and the DNA end casts doubt on the J call. CDR3 length equals 15 residues. Germline V gene lookup returns CDR1 SGHTA and CDR2 FQGNSA. The CDR3 sequence: CASSFLADSSYEQYF. CDR3 DNA sequence: TGTGCCAGCAGCTTTCTAGCGGATAGCTCCTACGAGCAGTACTTC.

The V gene is TRBV11-2, the J gene TRBJ1-1, with unresolved D. This CDR3 has 13 amino acids. Germline CDR1 and CDR2: SGHAT and FQNNGV. With 1 base removed from V and 2 bases from J, the gap between germline ends came to 5 bases. The CDR3 here is CASSLGYNTEAFF. For the CDR3, the DNA is TGTGCCAGCAGCTTAGGTTATAACACTGAAGCTTTCTTT.

The chain combines TRBV27 with TRBJ2-5; 9 nucleotides agree with TRBD2. Germline CDR1 is MNHEY and CDR2 is SMNVEV (reference sequence). The CDR3 consists of 16 residues. After removal of 5 bases from V and 1 base from J, the junction contained 8 bases not matched to a gene. The CDR3 reads CASSRRGSGSQETQYF. CDR3 nucleotides: TGTGCCAGCAGTAGGCGGGGTAGCGGGAGCCAAGAGACCCAGTACTTC.

The CDR3 sequence: CASSLGVSTSGKETQYF. The CDR3 coding sequence is TGTGCCAGCAGCTTAGGGGTTAGCACTAGCGGAAAAGAGACCCAGTACTTC. The V and J genes are TRBV7-2 and TRBJ2-5; 8 positions agree with TRBD2. After removal of 1 base from V and 3 bases from J, the junction contained 10 bases not matched to a gene. Germline-derived CDR1 and CDR2 are SGHTA and FQGNSA. The CDR3 length is 17 residues.

This clone was picked up one time. This chain connects TRBV19 to TRBJ2-7, with 9 positions matching TRBD1. The CDR3 contains 15 residues. The V and J ends lost 4 bases and 0 bases, in that order; junction bases with no gene match: 4. CDR1 and CDR2 (germline): LNHDA, SQIVND (reference sequence). The CDR3, as DNA: TGTGCCAGTAGTACACGACAGGGGGGCTCCTACGAGCAGTACTTC. Its protein product is CASSTRQGGSYEQYF.

The rearrangement joins TRBV6-6 to TRBJ2-2; either TRBD1 or TRBD2 may fit D (7 bases each). The CDR3 covers 14 residues. Germline V lookup: CDR1 MNHNY, CDR2 SVGAGI (reference sequence). The germline V and J ends were trimmed by 5 bases and 6 bases, with 13 bases remaining between them. The CDR3 is CASSPGGAAGELFF. DNA of the CDR3: TGTGCCAGCAGTCCAGGGGGGGCGGCCGGGGAGCTGTTTTTT.

This chain joins TRBV5-1 and TRBJ2-7, with 11 bases lining up with TRBD1. The CDR3 spans 16 residues. Germline V gene sequence: CDR1 SGHRS, CDR2 YFSETQ. J lost 3 bases, V lost 5 bases, and 10 bases had no gene match. CDR3 bases: TGCGCCAGCAGAGATGCCCCCGGGACAGGGGGCTACGAGCAGTACTTC. Amino acid sequence: CASRDAPGTGGYEQYF. The variable domain in full, with the rest retrieved from reference TRBV5-1 and TRBJ2-7, is KAGVTQTPRYLIKTRGQQVTLSCSPISGHRSVSWYQQTPGQGLQFLFEYFSETQRNKGNFPGRFSGRQFSNSRSEMNVSTLELGDSALYLCASRDAPGTGGYEQYFGPGTRLTVT.

CDR3 sequence: CASSFSGEDTQYF. CDR3 coding DNA: TGTGCCAGCAGTTTTTCAGGCGAGGATACGCAGTATTTT. The V call is TRBV27, the J call TRBJ2-3; no reliable D call. CDR1 and CDR2 (germline): MNHEY, SMNVEV (reference sequence). The V end was cut by 3 bases, the J end by 6 bases, with 10 bases between. The CDR3 extends over 13 amino acids.

V gene TRBV10-3 combines with J gene TRBJ2-2; 11 bases line up with TRBD2. The junction had 3 bases not matched to a gene; V was cut back by 6 bases and J by 3 bases. The germline gives CDR1 ENHRY, CDR2 SYGVKD. The CDR3 consists of 15 residues. CDR3 sequence (DNA): TGTGCCATCAGACTAGCGGGGGAGGACACCGGGGAGCTGTTTTTT. Its translation is CAIRLAGEDTGELFF.

This sequence joins TRBV29-1 and TRBJ1-1; the D is unclear. Trimming pared 5 bases from V and 3 bases from J, leaving 10 bases between. The CDR3 spans 12 residues. Germline CDR1 SQVTM, CDR2 ANQGSEA. CDR3 sequence (DNA): TGCAGCGTTATTAAAGGACACACTGAAGCTTTCTTT. This translates into CSVIKGHTEAFF.

The chain recombines TRBV6-9 with TRBJ1-5, with no clear D. CDR1 is MNHGY and CDR2 is SVAAGI in the germline V gene. This CDR3 is built from 13 residues. V gave up 7 bases and J gave up 6 bases, with 13 bases separating them. The CDR3 bases are TGTGCCAGCAACCCCAGCCCGGGTCAGCCCCAGCATTTT. Translation gives CASNPSPGQPQHF.

As DNA, the CDR3 is TGTGCCAGCTGTCAAACATCCTACGAGCAGTACTTC. Its protein is CASCQTSYEQYF. The gene calls are TRBV6-1 and TRBJ2-7; no definite D call. Germline V CDR1 and CDR2: MNHNS, SASEGT. The V gene lost 8 bases and the J gene lost 1 base, with 9 bases spanning the gap. The CDR3 is 12 residues long.

The chain employs TRBV7-2 and TRBJ2-1; 7 bases map to TRBD2. Germline lookup yields CDR1 SGHTA and CDR2 FQGNSA. Trimming cost V 1 base and J 10 bases; bases outside gene matches: 4. The CDR3 is made up of 13 amino acids. CDR3 amino acids: CASSLGLAYEQFF. In nucleotides, the CDR3 is TGTGCCAGCAGCTTAGGACTAGCTTACGAGCAGTTCTTC. Combining the CDR3 with reference TRBV7-2 and TRBJ2-1 gives the whole variable domain GAGVSQSPSNKVTEKGKDVELRCDPISGHTALYWYRQSLGQGLEFLIYFQGNSAPDKSGLPSDRFSAERTGGSVSTLTIQRTQQEDSAVYLCASSLGLAYEQFFGPGTRLTVL.

The rearrangement links TRBV5-8 to TRBJ1-1; possibly TRBD1 for D (5 bases). The CDR3 is 15 residues long. Germline CDR1 reads SGHTS; CDR2 reads YDEGEE. Trimming removed 3 bases from V and 5 bases from J, with 17 bases in between. The CDR3 coding sequence is TGTGCCAGCAGCTACAGCCTGACAGAGGGAACTGAAGCTTTCTTT. It is translated as CASSYSLTEGTEAFF.

This clone appeared a single time. This sequence joins TRBV5-1 and TRBJ2-5, with D possibly called TRBD1 or TRBD2 (6 bases each). The germline CDR1 and CDR2 sequences are SGHRS and YFSETQ. The CDR3 is made up of 15 amino acids. V lost 1 base and J 4 bases, leaving 14 bases between the germline ends. CDR3 sequence (DNA): TGCGCCAGCAGCTTGACAGGGAGGATCCCAGAGACCCAGTACTTC. Translating it yields CASSLTGRIPETQYF.

This clone showed up just once. The chain is built from TRBV6-5 and TRBJ1-1; D is unresolved. V was cut by 0 bases and J by 10 bases, with 12 bases left in between. Looked up from germline, CDR1 is MNHEY and CDR2 is SVGAGI. CDR3 length: 13 residues. The CDR3 reads CASSYSTKGLAFF. The DNA of the CDR3 is TGTGCCAGCAGTTACTCGACAAAGGGCTTAGCTTTCTTT.

The J gene is TRBJ1-2, the V gene TRBV2; the D is unclear. Germline V gives CDR1 SNHLY, CDR2 FYNNEI. The CDR3 covers 13 residues. Trimming removed 7 bases at V and 7 bases at J, with 16 bases between. The CDR3 here is CASNPGNEGGYTF. The CDR3 DNA reads TGTGCCAGCAACCCGGGAAACGAGGGTGGCTACACCTTC.

The chain links TRBV10-1 to TRBJ2-1; 7 bases align to TRBD2. Germline V CDR1 and CDR2: WNHNN, SYGVQD (reference sequence). V gave up 0 bases and J gave up 11 bases; unmatched junction bases: 13. The CDR3 has 16 amino acids. The chain's CDR3 is CASSESSGGRGSKQFF. CDR3 in DNA: TGCGCCAGCAGTGAGTCATCCGGCGGGAGAGGCTCTAAGCAGTTCTTC.

The chain couples TRBV18 to TRBJ2-7; D possibly matches TRBD1 or TRBD2 (6 bases each). Per germline, CDR1 KGHSH and CDR2 LQKENI. The CDR3 is made up of 15 amino acids. With 7 bases removed from V and 0 bases from J, the gap between germline ends came to 16 bases. CDR3 nucleotides: TGTGCCAGCTGCAAGGGGGACGGGGGCTCCTACGAGCAGTACTTC. Its translation is CASCKGDGGSYEQYF.

V gene TRBV12-5 combines with J gene TRBJ2-3; 11 bases are a match to TRBD2. The CDR3 totals 16 residues. The V gene's germline CDR1 is LGHNT and CDR2 FRNRAP. The ends lost 5 bases at V and 2 bases at J; junction bases unmatched: 6. The CDR3 loop reads CASGPGLAELTDTQYF. The CDR3, as DNA: TGTGCTAGTGGTCCGGGACTAGCGGAGCTCACAGATACGCAGTATTTT.

This clone appeared a single time. V and J are TRBV6-1 and TRBJ1-2; 7 bases are shared with TRBD1. Germline V lookup: CDR1 MNHNS, CDR2 SASEGT. Trimming cost V 8 bases and J 2 bases; bases outside gene matches: 5. CDR3 size: 13 residues. Here the CDR3 DNA reads TGTGCCAGCCTGCTACAGGGGAACTATGGCTACACCTTC. Protein: CASLLQGNYGYTF.

Only one count was recorded for this clone. The genes are TRBV30 and TRBJ1-2; 10 nucleotides line up with TRBD1. The CDR3 is 16 amino acids. Per the germline V gene, CDR1 is GTSNPN and CDR2 is SVGIG (reference sequence). The trim removed 0 bases at V and 7 bases at J, leaving 11 bases unmatched. In DNA, the CDR3 is TGTGCCTGGAGTGTACTGGGGGACAGGGGATGGGGTGGCTACACCTTC. It codes for CAWSVLGDRGWGGYTF. The whole variable domain, remainder taken from reference TRBV30 and TRBJ1-2, is SQTIHQWPATLVQPVGSPLSLECTVEGTSNPNLYWYRQAAGRGLQLLFYSVGIGQISSEVPQNLSASRPQDRQFILSSKKLLLSDSGFYLCAWSVLGDRGWGGYTFGSGTRLTVV.

The V call is TRBV6-6, the J call TRBJ2-2; possible D gene TRBD1, 5 bases. CDR1 MNHNY and CDR2 SVGAGI come from the germline V gene (reference sequence). Deletions cut 7 bases from V and 3 bases from J, with 9 bases between. The CDR3 runs 13 residues. The CDR3 sequence: CASKDSYTGELFF. As DNA, the CDR3 is TGTGCCAGCAAAGACAGTTACACCGGGGAGCTGTTTTTT.

The chain has TRBV27 and TRBJ2-7; D is possibly TRBD1 or TRBD2 (5 bases each). Germline CDR1 is MNHEY and CDR2 is SMNVEV (reference sequence). V shed 4 bases and J shed 4 bases, with 11 bases lying between them. The CDR3 is made up of 13 amino acids. Here the CDR3 reads CASSWDGGYEQYF. The CDR3, as DNA: TGTGCCAGCAGTTGGGACGGAGGATACGAGCAGTACTTC.

V and J are TRBV5-4 and TRBJ2-5, with 8 bases matching TRBD2. J gave up 1 base and V 1 base, and 3 bases lay outside the gene matches. Per the germline V gene, CDR1 is SGHNT and CDR2 is YYREEE (reference sequence). CDR3 size: 15 residues. The CDR3 DNA follows: TGTGCCAGCAGCTTGAATAGCGGGGTCCAAGAGACCCAGTACTTC. Translating it yields CASSLNSGVQETQYF.

The genes are TRBV15 and TRBJ2-1; 8 bases are a match to TRBD1. Losses at the gene ends were 8 bases for V and 2 bases for J; bases not matched to a gene: 2. There are 13 residues in the CDR3. In germline, CDR1 is LNHNV, CDR2 YYDKDF (reference sequence). CDR3 amino acids: CATRDRTYNEQFF. CDR3 bases: TGTGCCACCCGGGACAGGACCTACAATGAGCAGTTCTTC.

The V gene is TRBV6-5, the J gene TRBJ2-7; 7 nucleotides line up with TRBD2. There are 15 residues in the CDR3. The V segment lost 10 bases and the J segment 2 bases; nucleotides outside the gene matches: 14. Germline loops: CDR1 MNHEY, CDR2 SVGAGI. CDR3 sequence reads: CATTPWASGTYEQYF. The CDR3 nucleotides read TGTGCCACCACGCCCTGGGCTAGCGGAACCTACGAGCAGTACTTC.

This chain links TRBV10-2 with TRBJ2-3; 7 nucleotides align to TRBD1. CDR3 length equals 15 residues. The ends lost 5 bases at V and 0 bases at J; junction bases unmatched: 5. Germline V lookup: CDR1 WSHSY, CDR2 SAAADI. The chain's CDR3 is CASSRTGASTDTQYF. The CDR3 DNA follows: TGCGCCAGCAGTCGTACAGGGGCTAGCACAGATACGCAGTATTTT.

The genes are TRBV14 and TRBJ2-3; 15 bases map to TRBD2. CDR3 length equals 19 residues. CDR1 is SGHDN and CDR2 is FVKESK in the germline V gene. V lost 1 base to trimming and J lost 2 bases; unmatched junction nucleotides: 7. The CDR3 sequence is CASSQVGLAGGSHTDTQYF. The CDR3 DNA reads TGTGCCAGCAGCCAAGTGGGACTAGCGGGGGGCTCACACACAGATACGCAGTATTTT. The complete variable domain, with remaining parts taken from reference TRBV14 and TRBJ2-3, reads EAGVTQFPSHSVIEKGQTVTLRCDPISGHDNLYWYRRVMGKEIKFLLHFVKESKQDESGMPNNRFLAERTGGTYSTLKVQPAELEDSGVYFCASSQVGLAGGSHTDTQYFGPGTRLTVL.

This clone occurred once. The chain uses TRBV25-1 and TRBJ2-5; D might be TRBD1 or TRBD2, each matching 6 bases. Trimming took off 10 bases at V and 3 bases at J, with 15 bases between the two ends. The CDR3 has 13 residues. Germline lookup yields CDR1 MGHDK and CDR2 SYGVNS. The CDR3: CATQTRGKETQYF. Written as DNA, the CDR3 is TGTGCCACCCAGACTAGGGGGAAAGAGACCCAGTACTTC.

The V and J genes are TRBV2 and TRBJ1-5; D might be TRBD1 (6 bases). Between the trimmed V and J ends, which lost 0 bases and 3 bases, there was a span of 21 bases. Germline CDR1 and CDR2: SNHLY and FYNNEI. This CDR3 is 19 amino acids long. For the CDR3, the DNA is TGTGCCAGCAGTGAAGCGCTCTCCCTTTGGGGGGCCGACAATCAGCCCCAGCATTTT. Amino acids: CASSEALSLWGADNQPQHF.